This T cell receptor beta chain emerged from a study of CD8+CD57+ T cells in acquired aplastic anemia. Findings and limits, study-wide: Sharing between patients and controls was observed for some 27 CD8+ CDR3 sequences.

Worth noting for this clonotype: Its cognate antigen is unknown.

Template material for TCR beta VDJ and CDR3 profiling consisted of genomic DNA. A single record per CDR3 protein comes from TCRdb applying MiXCR to the reads. The sample yields around 130,000 distinct CDR3 sequences, under 60% seen once. For sequencing, patients were chosen who had shown expansion of CD8+CD57+ cells by flow cytometry. The source is a human donor with aplastic anemia. Sequencing was done on a sample of sorted CD4+, CD8+, or CD8+CD57+ T cells (not recorded which) from PBMCs.

CDR3 sequence reads: CSARVGDYGYTF. Here the CDR3 DNA reads TGCAGTGCTAGAGTCGGGGACTATGGCTACACCTTC. The chain uses TRBV20-1 and TRBJ1-2, with D uncertain. V was cut by 1 base and J by 3 bases, with 6 bases left in between. The CDR3 contains 12 residues. Germline loops: CDR1 DFQATT, CDR2 SNEGSKA (reference sequence).